A single sample is the source of the 2 T cell receptor beta chains below, sequenced in a study of type 1 and type 2 diabetes patients. PCR was run on genomic DNA. A primer set of 30 forward and 13 reverse primers amplified the CDR3. Using its own MiXCR run on the multiplex PCR reads, TCRdb lists one record per CDR3 protein. Of about 270,000 distinct CDR3 sequences in the sample, roughly 48% were seen once. What was sequenced was peripheral blood mononuclear cells (PBMCs). Receptors originate from a man between 18 and 35 years old with type 2 diabetes.

The V and J genes are TRBV18 and TRBJ2-5; 8 bases match TRBD1. The germline V gene has CDR1 KGHSH and CDR2 LQKENI. This CDR3 comprises 15 residues. The J segment lost 2 bases and the V segment lost 3 bases, leaving 5 bases of the junction unmatched. The CDR3 nucleotides read TGTGCCAGCTCACCGGACAGGGTGAAACAAGAGACCCAGTACTTC. This encodes CASSPDRVKQETQYF.

The rearrangement joins TRBV28 to TRBJ1-2; D may be TRBD1 (5 bases). Germline lookup yields CDR1 MDHEN and CDR2 SYDVKM. Trimming stripped 6 bases from V and 2 bases from J, with 13 bases between. This CDR3 comprises 14 residues. This CDR3 is CASSPLTENYGYTF. CDR3 coding DNA: TGTGCCAGCAGCCCCTTGACAGAGAACTATGGCTACACCTTC.